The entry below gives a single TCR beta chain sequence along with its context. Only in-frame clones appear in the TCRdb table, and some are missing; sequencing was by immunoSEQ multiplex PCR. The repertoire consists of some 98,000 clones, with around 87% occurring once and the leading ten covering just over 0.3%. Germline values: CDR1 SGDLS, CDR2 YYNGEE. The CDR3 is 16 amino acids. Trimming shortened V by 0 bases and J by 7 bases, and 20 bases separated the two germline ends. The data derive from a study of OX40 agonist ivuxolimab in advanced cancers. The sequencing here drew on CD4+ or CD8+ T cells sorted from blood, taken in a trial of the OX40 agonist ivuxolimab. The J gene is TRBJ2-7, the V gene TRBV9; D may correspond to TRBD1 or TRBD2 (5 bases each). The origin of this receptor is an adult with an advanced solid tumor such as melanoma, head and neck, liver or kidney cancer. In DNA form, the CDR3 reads TGTGCCAGCAGCGTAGCCTCGGACATCGTTTGGGAGGAGCAGTACTTC. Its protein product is CASSVASDIVWEEQYF. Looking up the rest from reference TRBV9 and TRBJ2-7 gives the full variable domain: DSGVTQTPKHLITATGQRVTLRCSPRSGDLSVYWYQQSLDQGLQFLIQYYNGEERAKGNILERFSAQQFPDLHSELNLSSLELGDSALYFCASSVASDIVWEEQYFGPGTRLTVT.